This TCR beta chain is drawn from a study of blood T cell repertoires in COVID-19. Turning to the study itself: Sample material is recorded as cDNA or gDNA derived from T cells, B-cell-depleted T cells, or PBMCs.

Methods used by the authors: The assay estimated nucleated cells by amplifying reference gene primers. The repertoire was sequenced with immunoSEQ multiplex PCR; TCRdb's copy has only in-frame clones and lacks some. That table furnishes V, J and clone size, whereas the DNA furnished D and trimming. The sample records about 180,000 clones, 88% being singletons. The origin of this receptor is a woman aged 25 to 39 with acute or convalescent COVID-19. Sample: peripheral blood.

CDR3 in DNA: TGTGCCACTAGCGGACCCTACAATGAGCAGTTCTTC. It specifies CATSGPYNEQFF. V usage is TRBV6-5 and J usage is TRBJ2-1; 7 bases line up with TRBD2. The V and J ends lost 10 bases and 2 bases, in that order; junction bases with no gene match: 2. The CDR3 is 12 amino acids. Germline CDR1 reads MNHEY; CDR2 reads SVGAGI.